The entry that follows covers one TCR beta chain sequence. The data were produced by immunoSEQ multiplex PCR, yet TCRdb's version contains in-frame clones alone and is incomplete. The data hold about 92,000 clones, with more than 75% observed a single time. The sample originates from a study of glioma-infiltrating T cells after dendritic cell vaccination. The sequenced sample was blood, obtained before dendritic cell vaccination. The source is a human donor with glioblastoma.

The CDR3 DNA reads as TGTGCCAGCACCCCCGACGGGGCGACAGGGAAAGCTTTCTTT. This encodes CASTPDGATGKAFF. The genes are TRBV28 and TRBJ1-1; TRBD1 aligns across 7 bases. The CDR3 has 14 amino acids. V was clipped by 7 bases and J by 9 bases; unmatched bases: 14. CDR1 MDHEN and CDR2 SYDVKM come from the germline V gene.